This record concerns one T cell receptor (beta chain) sequence. The germline V gene has CDR1 MGHDK and CDR2 SYGVNS. The CDR3 runs to 16 residues. With V trimmed by 3 bases and J by 0 bases, 4 bases remained unmatched. These data come from a study of blood T cell repertoires in COVID-19. Sequenced by immunoSEQ multiplex PCR; TCRdb stores in-frame clones only, minus some. The table includes around 100,000 clones, about 88% detected once. The source material was peripheral blood. This clonotype was sampled from a man aged 45 to 65 with active or convalescent COVID-19. The chain is built from TRBV25-1 and TRBJ2-2, with TRBD2 matching over 7 bases. CDR3 loop: CASSDVSGPNTGELFF. The CDR3 DNA is TGTGCCAGCAGTGATGTTAGCGGGCCGAACACCGGGGAGCTGTTTTTT.